This TCR beta chain was captured by sequencing in a study of T-cell memory formation after mild COVID-19. The wider study: Clusters were largely donor specific. Regarding the study as a whole: Among contracting clones, CD4+ were mainly CM/EM and CD8+ enriched in EMRA. Detection of some responders pre-infection suggested pre-existing cross-reactive memory T cells participated.

This clonotype was picked up a small number of times. Its antigen is as yet unknown. Constant-segment primers were used for 5'RACE, and the resulting TCR alpha and TCR beta cDNA libraries carried sample barcodes and UMIs. TCRdb fed the 5' RACE reads into MiXCR, producing one record per CDR3 protein. The sample consists of roughly 400,000 distinct CDR3 sequences, around a sixth of them appearing once. The clonotype comes from a man between 18 and 35 years old who had mild COVID-19 (a few samples of this study predate the infection). Cell type and time point are not known. Input material: PBMCs or a T cell subset sorted from them (not recorded which).

The CDR3 DNA follows: TGTGCCAGCAGTCGAAAGAGGGAAACTGAAGCTTTCTTT. Its translation is CASSRKRETEAFF. This chain connects TRBV27 to TRBJ1-1, with unresolved D. The germline V gene encodes CDR1 MNHEY and CDR2 SMNVEV (reference sequence). Trimming left V 5 bases short and J 5 bases short, with 12 bases between. This CDR3 has 13 residues.